Listed below are T cell receptor beta chains from one sample, sequenced in a study of T-cell memory formation after mild COVID-19. Each CDR3 protein is one row after TCRdb ran MiXCR on the 5' RACE reads. Here the sample spans hundreds of thousands of distinct CDR3 sequences, about 20% being singletons. Source material: PBMCs or a T cell subset sorted from them (not recorded which). These TCRs come from an adult woman who had mild COVID-19 (a few samples of this study predate the infection). Cell type and time point are not known. Both conserved end residues are part of each CDR3. The order of the fields is D gene, CDR3 length, V gene, clone size, J gene, CDR3 protein, CDR3 DNA. D genes are given only for firm matches. Some rows have no size entry. The others give once, few or many, or a class for an expanded clone.

>.|13|TRBV29-1|.|TRBJ2-6
CSVRRAGANVLTF
TGCAGCGTGAGGAGGGCTGGGGCCAACGTCCTGACTTTC
>.|16|TRBV9|many|TRBJ2-6
CASSSPIALRANVLTF
TGTGCCAGCAGCTCCCCCATCGCCCTGAGGGCCAACGTCCTGACTTTC
>TRBD1|17|TRBV24-1|few|TRBJ2-3
CATSDRATGGRTDTQYF
TGTGCCACCAGTGACCGCGCAACAGGGGGGCGGACAGATACGCAGTATTTT
>.|14|TRBV27|.|TRBJ2-5
CASSLFQGQETQYF
TGTGCCAGCAGTTTATTTCAGGGTCAAGAGACCCAGTACTTC
>.|13|TRBV9|few|TRBJ2-1
CASSVDLPDEQFF
TGTGCCAGCAGCGTAGACCTTCCGGATGAGCAGTTCTTC
>.|14|TRBV5-1|few|TRBJ2-7
CASSLAPSSYEQYF
TGCGCCAGCAGCTTGGCCCCTAGCAGTTACGAGCAGTACTTC
>TRBD1|16|TRBV7-8|.|TRBJ1-3
CASSLVGTGVYDTIYF
TGTGCCAGCAGCTTAGTGGGGACAGGGGTCTATGACACCATATATTTT
>.|15|TRBV5-6|.|TRBJ1-2
CASSFGQSGAYGYTF
TGTGCCAGCAGCTTTGGGCAATCCGGCGCCTATGGCTACACCTTC
>.|12|TRBV20-1|.|TRBJ2-1
CSARGLSYEQFF
TGCAGTGCTAGAGGTCTCAGTTATGAGCAGTTCTTC
>.|17|TRBV7-3|few|TRBJ2-1
CASSPRKGGHSYNEQFF
TGTGCCAGCAGCCCGCGCAAGGGGGGACACTCCTACAATGAGCAGTTCTTC
>.|15|TRBV18|few|TRBJ2-7
CASSLSTDSSYEQYF
TGTGCCAGCTCACTTTCCACCGACAGCTCCTACGAGCAGTACTTC
>TRBD2|17|TRBV4-2|few|TRBJ2-7
CASSQGLAGGWTYEQYF
TGTGCCAGCAGCCAAGGATTAGCGGGAGGGTGGACCTACGAGCAGTACTTC
>.|12|TRBV10-3|.|TRBJ2-3
CAISGPTDTQYF
TGTGCCATCAGTGGCCCCACAGATACGCAGTATTTT
>.|13|TRBV19|many|TRBJ2-3
CASSVGLADTQYF
TGTGCCAGTAGTGTGGGTCTGGCAGATACGCAGTATTTT
>TRBD1|14|TRBV7-9|few|TRBJ2-5
CASSAGQGWETQYF
TGTGCCAGCAGCGCGGGACAGGGGTGGGAGACCCAGTACTTC
>.|15|TRBV7-3|.|TRBJ2-1
CASSSGPNSYNEQFF
TGTGCCAGCAGTTCCGGGCCCAACTCCTACAATGAGCAGTTCTTC
>.|16|TRBV21-1|many|TRBJ1-2
CASSKRDKRMNYGYTF
TGTGCCAGCAGCAAAAGGGACAAGAGGATGAACTATGGCTACACCTTC
>.|11|TRBV12-3/TRBV12-4|few|TRBJ1-1
CASSFIQGQAW
TGTGCCAGCAGTTTTATCCAGGGCCAAGCTTGG
>.|13|TRBV24-1|.|TRBJ1-1
CATSRTRNTEAFF
TGTGCCACCAGTCGAACCAGGAACACTGAAGCTTTCTTT
>TRBD2|16|TRBV14|few|TRBJ2-5
CASSPPVAGEGETQYF
TGTGCCAGCAGCCCGCCAGTAGCGGGAGAGGGAGAGACCCAGTACTTC
>.|15|TRBV4-1|many|TRBJ2-1
CASSQLTTGYNEQFF
TGCGCCAGCAGCCAGTTAACTACCGGCTACAATGAGCAGTTCTTC
>.|16|TRBV5-1|few|TRBJ2-5
CASSDDHPPSGETQYF
TGCGCCAGCAGCGACGACCACCCCCCGTCGGGCGAGACCCAGTACTTC
>.|15|TRBV7-9|few|TRBJ2-3
CASSLGVGAADTQYF
TGTGCCAGCAGCTTAGGGGTCGGGGCCGCAGATACGCAGTATTTT
>.|15|TRBV2|few|TRBJ2-2
CASSEASRGTGELFF
TGTGCCAGCAGTGAAGCGTCGAGGGGGACCGGGGAGCTGTTTTTT
>.|15|TRBV15|few|TRBJ2-7
CATSRTRDISYEQYF
TGTGCCACCAGTCGCACACGGGACATCTCCTACGAGCAGTACTTC
>.|14|TRBV29-1|few|TRBJ2-1
CSVEVRGEYNEQFF
TGCAGCGTTGAAGTTAGGGGGGAATACAATGAGCAGTTCTTC
>.|16|TRBV12-3/TRBV12-4|few|TRBJ2-1
CASSIPQGLGYNEQFF
TGTGCCAGCAGTATCCCACAGGGACTCGGATACAATGAGCAGTTCTTC
>.|16|TRBV4-2|.|TRBJ2-6
CASSQTGNSGANVLTF
TGTGCCAGCAGCCAAACCGGTAACTCTGGGGCCAACGTCCTGACTTTC
>.|17|TRBV7-9|few|TRBJ2-1
CASSYAGDSSSYNEQFF
TGTGCCAGCAGCTATGCCGGTGATTCGAGCTCCTACAATGAGCAGTTCTTC
>.|13|TRBV7-8|few|TRBJ2-5
CASSLRQDETQYF
TGTGCCAGCAGCTTACGGCAGGACGAGACCCAGTACTTC
>.|13|TRBV24-1|.|TRBJ1-2
CATSDTGVPGYTF
TGTGCCACCAGTGACACGGGAGTTCCTGGCTACACCTTC
>TRBD1|14|TRBV6-2/TRBV6-3|.|TRBJ2-7
CASSLQGATGEQYF
TGTGCCAGCAGTCTACAGGGGGCGACTGGCGAGCAGTACTTC
>TRBD1|14|TRBV5-4|.|TRBJ1-1
CASSWNQGATEAFF
TGTGCCAGCAGCTGGAATCAGGGGGCCACTGAAGCTTTCTTT
>.|15|TRBV12-3/TRBV12-4|.|TRBJ1-1
CASSLSDTMNTEAFF
TGTGCCAGCAGTTTATCCGACACTATGAACACTGAAGCTTTCTTT
>.|13|TRBV29-1|.|TRBJ2-2
CSVEGHYTGELFF
TGCAGCGTTGAGGGACATTACACCGGGGAGCTGTTTTTT
>TRBD2|15|TRBV7-9|.|TRBJ2-3
CASSFWAGEADTQYF
TGTGCCAGCAGCTTCTGGGCGGGAGAGGCAGATACGCAGTATTTT
>.|13|TRBV5-6|.|TRBJ1-2
CASSLSGYLRYTF
TGTGCCAGCAGCTTGTCAGGGTACCTACGCTACACCTTC
>.|18|TRBV3-1|few|TRBJ1-1
CASSPSQRGAYMNTEAFF
TGTGCCAGCAGCCCTTCTCAGCGGGGCGCCTACATGAACACTGAAGCTTTCTTT
>.|14|TRBV3-1|.|TRBJ1-6
CASSQPQGNSPLHF
TGTGCCAGCAGCCAACCTCAGGGGAATTCACCCCTCCACTTT
>.|13|TRBV11-2|.|TRBJ2-5
CASSLRARETQYF
TGTGCCAGCAGCCTCCGGGCCAGGGAGACCCAGTACTTC
>.|13|TRBV19|.|TRBJ2-3
CASSIESTDTQYF
TGTGCCAGTAGTATAGAGAGCACAGATACGCAGTATTTT
>.|11|TRBV7-2|few|TRBJ1-1
CASSYHTEAFF
TGTGCCAGCAGTTATCACACTGAAGCTTTCTTT
>.|14|TRBV9|.|TRBJ2-5
CASSVSRYQETQYF
TGTGCCAGCAGCGTGTCAAGGTACCAAGAGACCCAGTACTTC
>TRBD1|13|TRBV6-6|few|TRBJ2-7
CASCIPGGYEQYF
TGTGCCAGCTGTATCCCAGGGGGCTACGAGCAGTACTTC
>TRBD2|15|TRBV7-3|few|TRBJ2-1
CASSLTSGSNNEQFF
TGTGCCAGCAGCTTAACTAGCGGGAGTAACAATGAGCAGTTCTTC
>.|14|TRBV6-6|.|TRBJ1-2
CASSYPGTDYGYTF
TGTGCCAGCAGTTACCCGGGTACAGACTATGGCTACACCTTC
>TRBD1|14|TRBV9|.|TRBJ1-2
CASSEDLQGQGYTF
TGTGCCAGCAGCGAGGACCTACAGGGACAGGGCTACACCTTC
>.|13|TRBV14|.|TRBJ2-7
CASCRDPAEEQYF
TGTGCCAGTTGCCGGGATCCTGCTGAGGAGCAGTACTTC
>TRBD2|14|TRBV7-3|many|TRBJ2-7
CASSLFSGGYEQYF
TGTGCCAGCAGCTTATTCAGCGGGGGATACGAGCAGTACTTC
>TRBD1|16|TRBV12-3/TRBV12-4|.|TRBJ2-7
CASSSNRDRLSYEQYF
TGTGCCAGCAGTTCTAACCGGGACAGACTCTCCTACGAGCAGTACTTC